This TCR beta chain stems from a study of blood T cells in healthy people across ages. Study overall: Capturing about one barcoded beta molecule per two T cells was achieved by template switching.

For the second PCR, which ran for about 7 to 11 cycles, a sample-barcoded 5' primer and a J-beta primer mix were used. Every cDNA molecule carried a tag from a template-switch adaptor bearing 12 random nucleotides. TCRdb independently ran MiXCR on the 5' RACE reads; one entry per CDR3 protein. The sample consists of 790,000 or so distinct CDR3 sequences, approximately 53% of them appearing once. This CDR3 is 15 amino acids long. Germline V lookup: CDR1 LGHNA, CDR2 YNFKEQ. V dropped 6 bases and J dropped 2; count of bases not matched to a gene: 5. The receptor was derived from a man in his forties in good health. Material for sequencing was blood. The chain carries TRBV4-2 and TRBJ2-3; 10 bases are a match to TRBD2. CDR3 loop: CASRPLAGATDTQYF. The CDR3, as DNA: TGTGCCAGCAGACCCCTAGCGGGGGCCACAGATACGCAGTATTTT.